A single sample gave rise to the 16 T cell receptor beta chains below, sequenced in a study of technical replicates of blood from a few donors. The protocol was immunoSEQ multiplex PCR, while the TCRdb copy is restricted to in-frame clones and leaves out a portion. The data contain over 65,000 clones, around 94% of them singletons. The sample comprised T cells isolated from PBMCs. The source of these receptors is a human donor in good health.

The chain employs TRBV25-1 and TRBJ1-2; 9 positions match TRBD1. Germline V gene lookup returns CDR1 MGHDK and CDR2 SYGVNS. V shed 4 bases, J shed 4 bases, and the junction held 4 bases outside the gene matches. CDR3 length: 14 amino acids. The CDR3 is CASSGQGEGYGYTF. CDR3 nucleotide sequence: TGTGCCAGCAGTGGACAGGGGGAAGGCTATGGCTACACCTTC.

The gene calls are TRBV19 and TRBJ1-2; TRBD1 matches 7 bases. The junction had 11 bases not matched to a gene; V was cut back by 0 bases and J by 4 bases. This CDR3 has 17 amino acids. Germline CDR1 is LNHDA and CDR2 is SQIVND (reference sequence). CDR3 in amino acids: CASSIEQDRLEFYGYTF. DNA of the CDR3: TGTGCCAGTAGTATAGAGCAGGACAGGCTAGAGTTCTATGGCTACACCTTC.

The rearrangement joins TRBV5-1 to TRBJ2-1; 9 positions agree with TRBD1. The V and J ends lost 0 bases and 8 bases, in that order; junction bases with no gene match: 6. The CDR3 spans 15 residues. Per germline, CDR1 SGHRS and CDR2 YFSETQ. CDR3 sequence reads: CASSLEGTGTDEQFF. CDR3 DNA: TGCGCCAGCAGCTTGGAGGGGACAGGGACGGATGAGCAGTTCTTC.

The chain recombines TRBV5-6 with TRBJ1-5; no definite D call. V was pared by 1 base and J by 7 bases, with 15 bases between. The length of the CDR3 is 15 residues. Germline values: CDR1 SGHDT, CDR2 YYEEEE. CDR3 nucleotide sequence: TGTGCCAGCAGCTTGTTTTTCGACGGAGTCCAGCCCCAGCATTTT. Translating it yields CASSLFFDGVQPQHF.

This clone was found once. The rearrangement links TRBV7-2 to TRBJ2-7, with 10 bases aligning to TRBD1. After removal of 0 bases from V and 5 bases from J, the junction contained 7 bases not matched to a gene. The CDR3 extends over 16 amino acids. Looked up from germline, CDR1 is SGHTA and CDR2 is FQGNSA. CDR3 in amino acids: CASSLAGDRGRHEQYF. The CDR3 DNA sequence: TGTGCCAGCAGCTTAGCCGGCGACAGGGGGCGTCACGAGCAGTACTTC.

The V call is TRBV15, the J call TRBJ2-1; a possible D gene is TRBD2 (5 bases). V dropped 1 base and J dropped 7 bases, with 8 bases sitting between them. Per germline, CDR1 LNHNV and CDR2 YYDKDF (reference sequence). This CDR3 comprises 13 residues. The CDR3 bases are TGTGCCACCAGCAGAGTCGGAGGTAATGAGCAGTTCTTC. It is translated as CATSRVGGNEQFF.

This clone has a handful of counts. V usage is TRBV4-1 and J usage is TRBJ1-5; D remains ambiguous. The germline V gene has CDR1 MGHRA and CDR2 YSYEKL. This CDR3 region has 14 residues. Trimming shortened V by 1 base and J by 6 bases, and 10 bases separated the two germline ends. The CDR3: CASSQVSLSQPQHF. The DNA for the CDR3 is TGCGCCAGCAGCCAAGTCTCCCTAAGTCAGCCCCAGCATTTT.

The chain uses TRBV4-2 and TRBJ2-1; 7 bases are shared with TRBD2. Trimming removed 0 bases from V and 3 bases from J; junction bases left unmatched: 11. This CDR3 is 18 amino acids long. Germline V lookup: CDR1 LGHNA, CDR2 YNFKEQ. The CDR3 region is CASSQELGGGSLYNEQFF. Here the CDR3 DNA reads TGTGCCAGCAGCCAAGAATTGGGGGGAGGGTCCCTCTACAATGAGCAGTTCTTC.

V is TRBV4-1 and J is TRBJ2-2; D unclear. The CDR3 sequence is 14 residues long. From germline, CDR1 is MGHRA and CDR2 YSYEKL. Trimming removed 4 bases at V and 5 bases at J, with 11 bases between. CDR3 sequence: CASSPRYVTGELFF. CDR3 bases: TGCGCCAGCAGCCCTCGCTATGTTACCGGGGAGCTGTTTTTT.

V is TRBV5-1 and J is TRBJ2-7; TRBD1 might be the D (6 bases). V gave up 7 bases and J gave up 13 bases, with 27 bases separating them. CDR1 and CDR2 from the germline V gene are SGHRS and YFSETQ. The CDR3 spans 14 residues. CDR3 sequence reads: CASRTDIRGLRRYF. For the CDR3, the DNA is TGCGCCAGCCGGACGGACATTAGGGGGTTAAGGCGCTACTTC.

The genes are TRBV19 and TRBJ2-1; maybe TRBD2 (5 bases). V was clipped by 3 bases and J by 3 bases, with 6 bases between them. Germline V lookup: CDR1 LNHDA, CDR2 SQIVND (reference sequence). The CDR3 is 13 residues long. CDR3 loop: CASSIGLYNEQFF. The CDR3 coding sequence is TGTGCCAGTAGTATCGGACTCTACAATGAGCAGTTCTTC.

The genes are TRBV12-5 and TRBJ1-1; 7 bases fit TRBD1. The CDR3 has 18 residues. With 2 bases clipped from V and 5 bases from J, the junction kept 17 bases outside the gene matches. Looked up from germline, CDR1 is LGHNT and CDR2 is FRNRAP. The CDR3 region is CASGLHKTGVPRLTEAFF. The CDR3 DNA reads TGTGCTAGTGGTTTGCATAAAACAGGGGTCCCCCGGCTAACTGAAGCTTTCTTT.

The chain carries TRBV21-1 and TRBJ1-1. TRBV21-1 is labeled a pseudogene. The CDR3 extends over 17 amino acids. CDR3 sequence reads: CASSKVAARGEDTEAFF. For the CDR3, the DNA is TGTGCCAGCAGCAAAGTTGCTGCTCGCGGCGAGGACACTGAAGCTTTCTTT.

The table lists this clone with a few counts. The chain uses TRBV2 and TRBJ1-5, with TRBD1 identical over 9 bases. The CDR3 runs 14 residues. CDR1 and CDR2 from the germline V gene are SNHLY and FYNNEI. After removal of 6 bases from V and 4 bases from J, the junction contained 4 bases not matched to a gene. CDR3 residues: CASRVGTGNQPQHF. The DNA for the CDR3 is TGTGCCAGCAGGGTCGGGACAGGGAATCAGCCCCAGCATTTT. Together with reference TRBV2 and TRBJ1-5, the CDR3 gives the full variable domain: EPEVTQTPSHQVTQMGQEVILRCVPISNHLYFYWYRQILGQKVEFLVSFYNNEISEKSEIFDDQFSVERPDGSNFTLKIRSTKLEDSAMYFCASRVGTGNQPQHFGDGTRLSIL.

The CDR3 sequence: CASSLPREADNEQFF. The CDR3 DNA reads TGTGCCAGCAGTTTACCCAGGGAGGCCGACAATGAGCAGTTCTTC. The chain employs TRBV28 and TRBJ2-1, with D possibly matching TRBD2 (6 bases). In germline, CDR1 is MDHEN, CDR2 SYDVKM. The CDR3 sequence is 15 residues long. V lost 2 bases to trimming and J lost 5 bases, with 13 bases between them.

The V gene is TRBV4-1, the J gene TRBJ2-7, with TRBD2 matching over 12 bases. This CDR3 contains 14 residues. J lost 5 bases, V lost 4 bases, and 3 bases had no gene match. Germline V gives CDR1 MGHRA, CDR2 YSYEKL. The CDR3 sequence: CASSPTSGRHEQYF. Here the CDR3 DNA reads TGCGCCAGCAGCCCGACTAGCGGGAGACACGAGCAGTACTTC.